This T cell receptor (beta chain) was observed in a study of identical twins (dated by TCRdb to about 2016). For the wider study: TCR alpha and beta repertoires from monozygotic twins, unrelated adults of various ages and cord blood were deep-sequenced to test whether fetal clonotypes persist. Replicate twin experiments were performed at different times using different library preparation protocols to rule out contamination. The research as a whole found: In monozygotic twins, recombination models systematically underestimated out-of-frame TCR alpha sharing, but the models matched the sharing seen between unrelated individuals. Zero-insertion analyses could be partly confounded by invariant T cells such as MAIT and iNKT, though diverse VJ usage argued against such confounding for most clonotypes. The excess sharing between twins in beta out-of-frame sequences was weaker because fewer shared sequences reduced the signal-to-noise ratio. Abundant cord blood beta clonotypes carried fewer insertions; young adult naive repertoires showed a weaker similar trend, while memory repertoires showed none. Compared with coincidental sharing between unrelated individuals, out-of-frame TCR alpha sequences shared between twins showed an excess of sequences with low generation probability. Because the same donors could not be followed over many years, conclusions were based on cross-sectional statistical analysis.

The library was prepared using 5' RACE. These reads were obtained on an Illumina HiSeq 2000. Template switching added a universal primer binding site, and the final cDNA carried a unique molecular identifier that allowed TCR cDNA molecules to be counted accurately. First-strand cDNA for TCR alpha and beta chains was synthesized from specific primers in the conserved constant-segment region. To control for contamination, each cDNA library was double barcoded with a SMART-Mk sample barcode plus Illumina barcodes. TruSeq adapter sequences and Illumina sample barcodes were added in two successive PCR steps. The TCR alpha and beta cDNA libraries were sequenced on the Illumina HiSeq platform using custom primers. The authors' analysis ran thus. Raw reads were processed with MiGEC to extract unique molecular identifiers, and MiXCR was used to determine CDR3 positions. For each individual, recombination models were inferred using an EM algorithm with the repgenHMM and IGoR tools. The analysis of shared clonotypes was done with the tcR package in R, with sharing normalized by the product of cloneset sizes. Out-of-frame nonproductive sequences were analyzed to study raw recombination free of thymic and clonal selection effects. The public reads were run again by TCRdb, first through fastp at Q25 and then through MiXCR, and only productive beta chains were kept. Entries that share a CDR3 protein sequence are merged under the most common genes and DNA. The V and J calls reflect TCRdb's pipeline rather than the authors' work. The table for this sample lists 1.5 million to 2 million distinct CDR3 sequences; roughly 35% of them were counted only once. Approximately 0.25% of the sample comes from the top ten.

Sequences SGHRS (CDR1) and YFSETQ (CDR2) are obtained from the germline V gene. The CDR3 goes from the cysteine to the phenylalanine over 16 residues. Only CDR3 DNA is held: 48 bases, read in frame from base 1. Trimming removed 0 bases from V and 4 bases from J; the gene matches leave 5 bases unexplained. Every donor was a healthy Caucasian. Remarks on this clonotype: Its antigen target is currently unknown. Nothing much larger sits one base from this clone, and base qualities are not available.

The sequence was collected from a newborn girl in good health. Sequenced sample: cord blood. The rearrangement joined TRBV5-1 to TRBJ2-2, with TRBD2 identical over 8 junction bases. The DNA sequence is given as TGCGCCAGCAGCTTGGCCGGGACTAGACGCACCGGGGAGCTGTTTTTT. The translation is CASSLAGTRRTGELFF.